This TCR beta chain was sequenced in a study of CD8+ T cells in alopecia areata. Study summary: Dosing with tofacitinib proceeded for 6 to 18 months, followed by 6 months off drug.

Stated treatment: oral pan-JAK inhibitor, 5-10 mg twice daily. PBMCs, the starting material, were the source of sorted CD4+ and CD8+ T cells. Notes on this clone: Its antigen remains unidentified.

cDNA prepared by RNA extraction and subsequent reverse transcription served as the template for sequencing. The protocol was immunoSEQ multiplex PCR, while the TCRdb copy is restricted to in-frame clones and leaves out a portion. In the table there are nearly 110,000 clones, about 83% of which are singletons. Study-level results: An increase in clonality over normal scalp was evident in lesional scalp, especially alopecia totalis/universalis.

The sequencing used CD8+ T cells sorted from blood, collected at week 24, from a patient treated with tofacitinib. The source is a human donor with alopecia areata.

The DNA for the CDR3 is TGTGCCACCAGCAGGACTAGCGGGGGGGCGCAAGAGACCCAGTACTTC. This sequence encodes CATSRTSGGAQETQYF. J is TRBJ2-5 and V is TRBV15; 14 bases fit TRBD2. The V and J ends lost 3 bases and 2 bases, in that order; junction bases with no gene match: 2. The germline CDR1 and CDR2 sequences are LNHNV and YYDKDF (reference sequence). CDR3 length equals 16 residues.